This TCR beta chain was sequenced in a study of cytomegalovirus exposure and HLA in healthy donors. Findings of the study overall: Sequencing depth roughly uniform across donors was assumed in presence/absence analyses. With high specificity and sensitivity, the classifier reportedly diagnosed cytomegalovirus status. Reportedly, a later analysis found an Asian-associated ancestry cluster had fewer N-insertions than the roughly 670-donor mean.

In the case of this clone: As yet, its antigen is unknown.

Amplification used 60 Vbeta primers and 13 Jbeta primers. Produced via immunoSEQ multiplex PCR; TCRdb's table is partial and in-frame only. The sample records around 150,000 clones, 60% to 80% being singletons. Trimming removed 9 bases at V and 5 bases at J, with 20 bases between. The CDR3 spans 14 residues. In germline, CDR1 is SNHLY, CDR2 FYNNEI. The genes are TRBV2 and TRBJ2-7, with D possibly matching TRBD1 (5 bases). The origin of this receptor is a man younger than 40 in good health and CMV-seronegative. Sequencing was performed on PBMCs. The CDR3 DNA follows: TGTGCCAGTCTGCGCGACAGAACCACGGACGAGCAGTACTTC. As protein: CASLRDRTTDEQYF.